The next 23 T cell receptor beta chains were all read from a single sample in a study of cytomegalovirus exposure and HLA in healthy donors (TCRdb year 2017). The library was made by the immunoSEQ multiplex PCR assay. For the multiplex PCR, a mixture combining 60 forward primers for TCR Vbeta segments and 13 reverse primers for TCR Jbeta segments was used. TCRdb re-hosts the immuneACCESS table, in-frame sequences only. Its copies lack some clones; in the studies checked, an unresolved V gene accounts for under half of them, and the cause for the rest is not known. This sample is represented by more than 200,000 clones; roughly 80% of them were singletons. The ten top clones hold roughly a sixth of the sample. The sample was PBMCs. These TCRs come from a man aged 35 to 55 in good health and CMV-seronegative.

The chain recombines TRBV9 with TRBJ1-2; the D gene is possibly TRBD1 (6 bases). V dropped 2 bases and J dropped 6 bases, with 14 bases sitting between them. Germline assignment: CDR1 SGDLS and CDR2 YYNGEE. This CDR3 is built from 14 residues. Written as DNA, the CDR3 is TGTGCCAGCAGCGTTCGGGGGGGCGTAGATGGCTACACCTTC. It encodes CASSVRGGVDGYTF.

The J gene is TRBJ1-1, the V gene TRBV12-1; the D call in the table, TRBD1, was not verified against the DNA. TRBV12-1 has pseudogene status. The CDR3 covers 13 residues. CDR3 residues: CASSLTGQSEAFF. As DNA, the CDR3 is TGTGCCAGCAGCTTGACGGGACAGAGTGAAGCTTTCTTT.

The rearrangement uses TRBV29-1 and TRBJ1-1; 7 nucleotides agree with TRBD1. The junction had 9 bases not matched to a gene; V was cut back by 7 bases and J by 4 bases. This CDR3 region has 13 residues. Looked up from germline, CDR1 is SQVTM and CDR2 is ANQGSEA. The CDR3 is CSGAQGRSTEAFF. For the CDR3, the DNA is TGCAGCGGCGCACAGGGGCGCAGCACTGAAGCTTTCTTT.

The chain joins TRBV5-1 to TRBJ2-7; 12 nucleotides match TRBD1. In germline, CDR1 is SGHRS, CDR2 YFSETQ. The CDR3 is made up of 15 amino acids. J was trimmed by 7 bases and V by 4 bases; bases with no gene match: 9. The CDR3 here is CASSTRDRGPGEQYF. The CDR3 DNA follows: TGCGCCAGCAGCACCAGGGACAGGGGGCCCGGGGAGCAGTACTTC.

The chain is built from TRBV6-5 and TRBJ1-2, with D possibly matching TRBD1 (5 bases). The CDR3 has 14 amino acids. The germline V gene encodes CDR1 MNHEY and CDR2 SVGAGI. V was clipped by 2 bases and J by 5 bases, with 12 bases between them. Here the CDR3 reads CASSYQGSEYGYTF. The DNA of the CDR3 is TGTGCCAGCAGTTACCAGGGATCTGAGTATGGCTACACCTTC.

J is TRBJ1-6 and V is TRBV11-2; D is ambiguous. Looked up from germline, CDR1 is SGHAT and CDR2 is FQNNGV. This CDR3 has 14 amino acids. The V end lost 2 bases, the J end lost 9 bases, and 11 bases lay between the germline ends. CDR3 sequence (DNA): TGTGCCAGCAGCTTATCGGGATACAGTTCACCCCTCCACTTT. Amino acid sequence: CASSLSGYSSPLHF.

V is TRBV27 and J is TRBJ2-1, with 10 bases identical to TRBD2. In germline, CDR1 is MNHEY, CDR2 SMNVEV (reference sequence). The V and J ends lost 5 bases and 0 bases, in that order; junction bases with no gene match: 4. This CDR3 comprises 16 residues. The CDR3 here is CASSPRTSGSYNEQFF. The CDR3 DNA reads TGTGCCAGCAGTCCAAGGACTAGCGGCTCCTACAATGAGCAGTTCTTC.

The chain has TRBV4-1 and TRBJ2-5, with TRBD2 as a possible D gene (5 bases). In germline, CDR1 is MGHRA, CDR2 YSYEKL. The CDR3 extends over 13 amino acids. The ends were cut back, 4 bases at V and 2 bases at J, with 8 bases in the middle. The CDR3 loop is CASSRTRQETQYF. CDR3 coding DNA: TGCGCCAGCAGCCGAACTAGACAAGAGACCCAGTACTTC.

The V call is TRBV7-2, the J call TRBJ2-7; 9 nucleotides agree with TRBD1. The length of the CDR3 is 15 residues. Trimming took 4 bases from V and 1 from J; bases not matched to a gene: 5. The germline V gene encodes CDR1 SGHTA and CDR2 FQGNSA. The DNA for the CDR3 is TGTGCCAGCAGCTCCGACGGACAGGGGTCCTACGAGCAGTACTTC. Its translation: CASSSDGQGSYEQYF. The variable domain in full, with the rest retrieved from reference TRBV7-2 and TRBJ2-7, is GAGVSQSPSNKVTEKGKDVELRCDPISGHTALYWYRQSLGQGLEFLIYFQGNSAPDKSGLPSDRFSAERTGGSVSTLTIQRTQQEDSAVYLCASSSDGQGSYEQYFGPGTRLTVT.

The V gene is TRBV7-8, the J gene TRBJ2-3; 9 positions match TRBD1. CDR3 length: 15 residues. Germline lookup yields CDR1 SGHVS and CDR2 FQNEAQ. Trimming cost V 3 bases and J 6 bases; bases outside gene matches: 7. This CDR3 reads CASSFRDRAVDTQYF. The CDR3 coding sequence is TGTGCCAGCAGCTTCCGGGACAGGGCTGTCGATACGCAGTATTTT.

V and J are TRBV2 and TRBJ1-5, with unresolved D. Looked up from germline, CDR1 is SNHLY and CDR2 is FYNNEI. Trimming cost V 5 bases and J 1 base, with 21 bases left between them. CDR3 length: 18 amino acids. The CDR3 sequence is CASSTPEEVEGSNQPQHF. CDR3 in DNA: TGTGCCAGCAGTACCCCAGAAGAGGTAGAGGGAAGCAATCAGCCCCAGCATTTT.

This clone was recorded only once. This chain joins TRBV7-2 and TRBJ1-2; unclear D gene. The length of the CDR3 is 13 residues. V dropped 5 bases and J dropped 1 base, with 8 bases sitting between them. The germline V gene has CDR1 SGHTA and CDR2 FQGNSA. CDR3 region: CASSRRDNYGYTF. CDR3 bases: TGTGCCAGCAGCCGCCGGGATAACTATGGCTACACCTTC.

The chain recombines TRBV20-1 with TRBJ1-2; D is unresolved. This CDR3 contains 10 residues. CDR1 is DFQATT and CDR2 is SNEGSKA in the germline V gene (reference sequence). The V gene lost 3 bases and the J gene lost 5 bases, with 4 bases spanning the gap. CDR3 bases: TGCAGTGCTAGGGCTTATGGCTACACCTTC. Amino acids: CSARAYGYTF.

The V and J genes are TRBV2 and TRBJ1-4; 10 bases are shared with TRBD1. Unmatched junction bases numbered 11, after V lost 3 bases and J lost 7 bases. The CDR3 loop spans 17 amino acids. The germline gives CDR1 SNHLY, CDR2 FYNNEI. CDR3 DNA: TGTGCCAGCAGTGACGAGGGGACAGGGGCTGTGAGTGAAAAACTGTTTTTT. Protein: CASSDEGTGAVSEKLFF.

The rearrangement joins TRBV9 to TRBJ1-2; unclear D gene. V was cut by 7 bases and J by 4 bases, with 14 bases left in between. Germline CDR1 and CDR2: SGDLS and YYNGEE. The CDR3 contains 13 residues. CDR3 amino acids: CASSAGQSYGYTF. In DNA form, the CDR3 reads TGTGCCAGCTCAGCGGGCCAGAGCTATGGCTACACCTTC.

This clone was seen only once. This chain uses TRBV19 with TRBJ1-5; D gene unclear. V lost 4 bases and J 3 bases, leaving 7 bases between the germline ends. The CDR3 length is 13 residues. Looked up from germline, CDR1 is LNHDA and CDR2 is SQIVND (reference sequence). CDR3 DNA: TGTGCCAGTAGTACAACAGCCAATCAGCCCCAGCATTTT. Its protein product is CASSTTANQPQHF.

CDR3 sequence reads: CASGSGYSGANVLTF. The CDR3 nucleotides read TGTGCCAGCGGGAGCGGGTATTCTGGGGCCAACGTCCTGACTTTC. This chain connects TRBV7-8 to TRBJ2-6; the D gene is possibly TRBD2 (6 bases). The germline V and J ends were trimmed by 8 bases and 1 base, with 12 bases remaining between them. This CDR3 comprises 15 residues. Germline CDR1 and CDR2: SGHVS and FQNEAQ. The full variable domain, completed using reference TRBV7-8 and TRBJ2-6, is GAGVSQSPRYKVAKRGQDVALRCDPISGHVSLFWYQQALGQGPEFLTYFQNEAQLDKSGLPSDRFFAERPEGSVSTLKIQRTQQEDSAVYLCASGSGYSGANVLTFGAGSRLTVL.

The chain joins TRBV11-1 to TRBJ2-1; possibly TRBD1 for D (5 bases). Germline V gene data show CDR1 as SGHAT and CDR2 as FQDESV (reference sequence). V gave up 0 bases and J gave up 7 bases, with 7 bases separating them. This CDR3 has 13 residues. The CDR3 protein is CASSLARENEQFF. For the CDR3, the DNA is TGTGCCAGCAGCTTAGCCAGGGAAAATGAGCAGTTCTTC.

V and J are TRBV7-8 and TRBJ1-5, with TRBD1 as a possible D gene (6 bases). The CDR3 totals 21 residues. Trimming took off 0 bases at V and 2 bases at J, with 26 bases between the two ends. Germline values: CDR1 SGHVS, CDR2 FQNEAQ. The CDR3 DNA reads TGTGCCAGCAGCTTAGCGGTTCATGTCGGACAGACCTTATATCGCAATCAGCCCCAGCATTTT. It specifies CASSLAVHVGQTLYRNQPQHF.

This clone was detected a few times. V and J are TRBV5-1 and TRBJ1-1; 11 nucleotides agree with TRBD1. With 4 bases clipped from V and 4 bases from J, the junction kept 3 bases outside the gene matches. This CDR3 region has 14 residues. The germline CDR1 and CDR2 sequences are SGHRS and YFSETQ. As DNA, the CDR3 is TGCGCCAGCAGCCCGGGGACAGGGGGCACTGAAGCTTTCTTT. Translation gives CASSPGTGGTEAFF.

The genes are TRBV28 and TRBJ2-7; 10 nucleotides agree with TRBD2. There are 17 residues in the CDR3. V shed 5 bases, J shed 3 bases, and the junction held 13 bases outside the gene matches. Germline-derived CDR1 and CDR2 are MDHEN and SYDVKM. The CDR3 region is CASSTTSRTSGSYEQYF. CDR3 bases: TGTGCCAGCAGTACCACTTCTAGGACTAGCGGAAGCTACGAGCAGTACTTC. The full variable domain, in which reference TRBV28 and TRBJ2-7 provide the parts outside the CDR3, is DVKVTQSSRYLVKRTGEKVFLECVQDMDHENMFWYRQDPGLGLRLIYFSYDVKMKEKGDIPEGYSVSREKKERFSLILESASTNQTSMYLCASSTTSRTSGSYEQYFGPGTRLTVT.

The V gene is TRBV7-3, the J gene TRBJ2-7; possible D gene TRBD2, 5 bases. V lost 3 bases and J lost 3, with 6 bases in between. This CDR3 comprises 12 residues. Germline assignment: CDR1 SGHTA and CDR2 FQGTGA. The CDR3 loop is CASSFRDYEQYF. In nucleotides, the CDR3 is TGTGCCAGCAGCTTCCGGGACTACGAGCAGTACTTC.

The genes are TRBV7-2 and TRBJ1-5; D might be TRBD1 (6 bases). This CDR3 spans 14 amino acids. Germline loops: CDR1 SGHTA, CDR2 FQGNSA. Deletions cut 5 bases from V and 5 bases from J, with 13 bases between. The CDR3 DNA follows: TGTGCCAGCAGCCCAACAGGGATCTATCAGCCCCAGCATTTT. Encoded protein: CASSPTGIYQPQHF.